These 10 T cell receptor beta chains came from one sample sequenced in a study of CD8+ T cells in alopecia areata. Reverse transcribed after extraction, RNA yielded cDNA as the sequencing template. The assay was immunoSEQ multiplex PCR, and TCRdb's table has in-frame clones only and misses some. The data show approximately 300,000 clones, with none appearing a single time. Sorting of pooled cutaneous lymph node cells was based on CD4, CD8alpha, NKG2D, NKG2ACE and other markers. Sequenced sample: CD4+ T cells sorted from a lymph node. Source of these receptors: a C3H/HeJ mouse with alopecia areata. The MHC haplotype recorded for the strain is H2-k.

A remark on this clone: All gene names here are mouse names. The CDR3 extends 4 residues past the end of the read, so its final part is completed from the germline J gene. The chain combines TRBV1 with TRBJ2-3, with D possibly TRBD1 on 6 matching bases. Trimming removed 3 bases from V and 4 bases from J, with 14 bases in between. The CDR3 totals 15 residues. CDR1 is NSQYPW and CDR2 is LRSPGD in the germline V gene (reference sequence). The CDR3 sequence: CTCSATFGQTETLYF. The covered CDR3 bases are TGCACCTGCAGTGCGACCTTCGGACAGACAGAA.

This clone was observed a few times. Gene names are mouse gene names. With the read ending 4 residues before the CDR3 end, the germline J gene is used to fill in that end. The V call is TRBV13-2, the J call TRBJ2-2, with 9 bases that match TRBD2. V lost 6 bases, J lost 0 bases, and 6 bases stayed unmatched. CDR3 size: 16 residues. Germline V gene data show CDR1 as NNHNN and CDR2 as SYGAGS (reference sequence). The covered CDR3 bases are TGTGCCAGCGCCCAAACTGGGGGGACAAACACCGGG. It yields the protein CASAQTGGTNTG. The CDR3 as a whole reads CASAQTGGTNTGQLYF.

Of note for this clone: Mouse names are used for the genes. The read comes to an end 4 residues before the CDR3 does, leaving the germline J gene to fill in the end. This same CDR3 is encoded by further DNA sequences in the sample. This rearrangement joins TRBV13-1 to TRBJ1-1, with D maybe TRBD1 (5 bases). This CDR3 is 13 amino acids long. In germline, CDR1 is NSHNY, CDR2 SYGAGN. The V gene lost 0 bases and the J gene lost 3 bases, with 6 bases spanning the gap. The part of the CDR3 DNA that was read is TGTGCCAGCAGTGATGCCAGGGACACA. Translated, it gives CASSDARDT. The CDR3 in full is CASSDARDTEVFF.

This clone was picked up a small number of times. The gene names here belong to mouse. The covered CDR3 bases are TGTGCCAGCGGTGCCCCAGGGTCAAACACCGGG. It is translated as CASGAPGSNTG. The complete CDR3 reads CASGAPGSNTGQLYF. V gene TRBV13-2 combines with J gene TRBJ2-2; D perhaps matches TRBD1 (5 bases). The read gets to within 4 residues of the CDR3 end, and the germline J gene fills in the rest. Germline V CDR1 and CDR2: NNHNN, SYGAGS (reference sequence). The V gene lost 3 bases and the J gene lost 0 bases, with 9 bases spanning the gap. This CDR3 comprises 15 residues.

This clone was picked up a small number of times. The genes are named according to mouse. The read ends 4 residues before the CDR3 terminus; that terminus is restored from the germline J gene. J is TRBJ2-4 and V is TRBV13-3; TRBD2 agrees at 10 bases. Germline V gene data show CDR1 as NNHDY and CDR2 as SYVADS. The CDR3 runs to 14 residues. The CDR3 spells CASSGGLGKNTLYF. The part of the CDR3 DNA that was read is TGTGCCAGCAGTGGGGGACTGGGGAAAAAC.

This clone was detected a few times. The listed genes are named as in mouse. The CDR3 end falls 3 residues outside the read, so it is completed with the germline J gene. At the DNA level, this CDR3 is encoded by other sequences in the same sample as well. The chain joins TRBV13-2 to TRBJ1-6; D is perhaps TRBD1 (5 bases). TRBJ1-6 is marked as an open reading frame, function uncertain. CDR1 and CDR2 (germline): NNHNN, SYGAGS (reference sequence). With 3 bases removed from V and 1 base from J, the gap between germline ends came to 8 bases. CDR3 size: 15 residues. This CDR3 is CASGVEGSYNSPLYF. The sequenced part of the CDR3 DNA is TGTGCCAGCGGTGTTGAGGGGTCCTATAATTCGCCC.

To note about this clone: Gene names follow the mouse nomenclature. The read finishes 4 residues shy of the CDR3 end, and the germline J gene is used to complete it. V is TRBV13-1 and J is TRBJ1-2, with D perhaps TRBD1 (6 bases). The CDR3 totals 17 residues. Germline V CDR1 and CDR2: NSHNY, SYGAGN. V was pared by 3 bases and J by 0 bases, with 18 bases between. The CDR3 bases that were read are TGTGCCAGCAGTGGGGGCAGGGGAGGTCTCGCAAACTCC. Protein product: CASSGGRGGLANS. The entire CDR3 is CASSGGRGGLANSDYTF.

This clone was counted between two and nine times. Germline and genes here are mouse. The read ends 3 residues before the CDR3 terminus; that terminus is restored from the germline J gene. Other DNA sequences from this sample encode an identical CDR3 as well. V and J are TRBV13-1 and TRBJ1-6, with 7 nucleotides matching TRBD1. TRBJ1-6 is classed as an ORF, of uncertain function. Germline V gives CDR1 NSHNY, CDR2 SYGAGN. V dropped 3 bases and J dropped 4; count of bases not matched to a gene: 1. The CDR3 is 14 amino acids. The CDR3 sequence: CASSVGQYNSPLYF. The DNA read from the CDR3 is TGTGCCAGCAGTGTGGGACAGTATAATTCGCCC.

This clone was seen a few times. The genes and germline here are from mouse. Read data end 4 residues before the CDR3 end; the end is taken from the germline J gene. Additional DNA sequences in this sample encode the identical CDR3. The rearrangement joins TRBV13-1 to TRBJ2-1, with TRBD2 identical over 7 bases. The CDR3 covers 13 residues. CDR1 NSHNY and CDR2 SYGAGN come from the germline V gene. V gave up 8 bases and J gave up 3 bases; unmatched junction bases: 5. This CDR3 is CASRTGVYAEQFF. The sequenced CDR3 bases are TGTGCCAGTCGAACTGGGGTCTATGCT.

This clone was found a few times. Gene names are the mouse ones. The CDR3 end falls 4 residues outside the read, so it is completed with the germline J gene. The chain carries TRBV19 and TRBJ1-1; TRBD1 agrees at 9 bases. Germline CDR1 reads FNHDT; CDR2 reads SITEND (reference sequence). The CDR3 runs 14 residues. V shed 5 bases and J 3 bases; nucleotides not matched to a gene: 5. The CDR3 bases that were read are TGTGCCAGCAGAGGACAGGGGAGGGACACA. Amino acid sequence: CASRGQGRDT. The CDR3 reads in full as CASRGQGRDTEVFF. The full variable domain, with the rest looked up from reference TRBV19 and TRBJ1-1, is GGIITQTPKFLIGQEGQKLTLKCQQNFNHDTMYWYRQDSGKGLRLIYYSITENDLQKGDLSEGYDASREKKSSFSLTVTSAQKNEMAVFLCASRGQGRDTEVFFGKGTRLTVV.